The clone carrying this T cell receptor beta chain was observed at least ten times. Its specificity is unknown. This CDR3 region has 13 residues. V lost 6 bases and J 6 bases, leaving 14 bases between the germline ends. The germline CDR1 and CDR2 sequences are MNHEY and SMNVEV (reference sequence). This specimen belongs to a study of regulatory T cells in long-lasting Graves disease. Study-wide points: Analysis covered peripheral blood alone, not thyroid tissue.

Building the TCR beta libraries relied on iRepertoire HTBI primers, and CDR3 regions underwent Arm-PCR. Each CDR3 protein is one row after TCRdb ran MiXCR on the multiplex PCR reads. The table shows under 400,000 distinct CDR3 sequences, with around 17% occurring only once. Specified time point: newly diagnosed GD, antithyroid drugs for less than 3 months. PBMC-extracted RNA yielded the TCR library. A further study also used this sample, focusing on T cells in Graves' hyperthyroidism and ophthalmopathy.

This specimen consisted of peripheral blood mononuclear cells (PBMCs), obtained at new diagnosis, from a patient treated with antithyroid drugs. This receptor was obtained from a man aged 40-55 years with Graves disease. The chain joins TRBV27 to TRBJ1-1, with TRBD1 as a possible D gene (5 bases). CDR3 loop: CASSWSRGAEAFF. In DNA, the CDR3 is TGTGCCAGCAGCTGGAGCCGAGGGGCTGAAGCTTTCTTT.